These 11 T cell receptor beta chains originate from one sample sequenced in a study of post-analysis software for immune sequencing data. General study results and limits: Comparison of patients with controls showed about 5 TRBV segments more frequent in patients, TRBV5-6, TRBV5-1 and TRBV20-1 among them.

No antigens are known for them. Presence of unique molecular identifiers characterized the TCR beta cDNA libraries. TCRdb re-called the PCR reads with MiXCR, one entry per CDR3 protein. The data contain some 800,000 distinct CDR3 sequences, about half of them singletons. Sequencing input: blood. Every receptor here comes from a girl between 5 and 17 years old with multiple sclerosis.

This clonotype was recorded a few times. The chain recombines TRBV10-3 with TRBJ2-7; 8 nucleotides agree with TRBD2. Germline V CDR1 and CDR2: ENHRY, SYGVKD. The CDR3 runs to 16 residues. The junction had 6 bases not matched to a gene; V was cut back by 2 bases and J by 0 bases. CDR3: CAISEAGGGPSYEQYF. CDR3 DNA: TGTGCCATCAGTGAGGCGGGCGGGGGGCCCTCCTACGAGCAGTACTTC.

This clonotype has just one count. The V and J genes are TRBV5-1 and TRBJ2-4, with TRBD2 matching over 11 bases. The J call could be wrong; TRBJ2-7 is a better fit for the DNA end. This CDR3 has 17 residues. Germline V gives CDR1 SGHRS, CDR2 YFSETQ. Written as DNA, the CDR3 is TGCGCCAGCAGCCACGGGGTAGCGGGAGGGCTCTTCCACGAGCAGTACTTC. Amino acids: CASSHGVAGGLFHEQYF.

This chain uses TRBV20-1 with TRBJ2-3; unclear D gene. Germline V gene lookup returns CDR1 DFQATT and CDR2 SNEGSKA (reference sequence). The ends were cut back, 3 bases at V and 7 bases at J, with 14 bases in the middle. The CDR3 consists of 13 residues. The CDR3 sequence is CSASRTLLNTQYF. The CDR3 bases are TGCAGTGCTAGCAGGACCTTACTCAATACGCAGTATTTT.

There are a few counts of this clonotype. The V and J genes are TRBV5-1 and TRBJ2-7; 16 bases are shared with TRBD2. After removal of 2 bases from V and 6 bases from J, the junction contained 5 bases not matched to a gene. Germline CDR1 is SGHRS and CDR2 is YFSETQ. The CDR3 sequence is 16 residues long. This chain's CDR3 is CASSFGTSGRASEQYF. The DNA for the CDR3 is TGCGCCAGCAGCTTCGGGACTAGCGGGAGGGCGTCCGAGCAGTACTTC.

The chain has TRBV7-6 and TRBJ2-1, with a weak D call TRBD1 (5 bases). Germline assignment: CDR1 SGHVS and CDR2 FNYEAQ. This CDR3 has 17 residues. The germline V and J ends were trimmed by 1 base and 4 bases, with 17 bases remaining between them. The CDR3 region has the DNA TGTGCCAGCAGCTTAGGCTCAGGGTGGGGAAGATACAATGAGCAGTTCTTC. Translated, it gives CASSLGSGWGRYNEQFF.

This chain connects TRBV20-1 to TRBJ2-1, with TRBD1 identical over 10 bases. The CDR3 is 13 residues long. V dropped 6 bases and J dropped 7; count of bases not matched to a gene: 6. Germline CDR1 DFQATT, CDR2 SNEGSKA (reference sequence). The CDR3 loop is CSAPGQGWNEQFF. The CDR3 DNA sequence: TGCAGTGCCCCGGGACAGGGGTGGAATGAGCAGTTCTTC.

The genes are TRBV28 and TRBJ2-7; D could derive from TRBD1 or TRBD2 (5 bases each). Germline CDR1 and CDR2: MDHEN and SYDVKM. This CDR3 comprises 12 residues. V was shortened by 2 bases and J by 8 bases, with 10 bases between the two germline ends. In DNA, the CDR3 is TGTGCCAGCAGTTTAGGGGACCTACAGCAGTACTTC. This codes for CASSLGDLQQYF.

The chain combines TRBV20-1 with TRBJ2-6; the D gene is possibly TRBD1 (5 bases). V was clipped by 2 bases and J by 0 bases, with 11 bases between them. Germline CDR1 and CDR2: DFQATT and SNEGSKA (reference sequence). The length of the CDR3 is 16 residues. For the CDR3, the DNA is TGCAGTGCTAGAAAGGCAGGGCCCTCTGGGGCCAACGTCCTGACTTTC. Protein: CSARKAGPSGANVLTF.

The genes are TRBV2 and TRBJ2-1; 7 bases agree with TRBD2. The end of the DNA is better explained by TRBJ2-7, so the J call may be wrong. Germline V gives CDR1 SNHLY, CDR2 FYNNEI. The CDR3 runs to 15 residues. This CDR3 is CASSGQAGENNEQYF. In nucleotides, the CDR3 is TGTGCCAGCAGTGGTCAGGCGGGAGAAAACAATGAGCAGTACTTC.

This clonotype was counted between two and nine times. This chain joins TRBV7-2 and TRBJ2-7, with no clear D. Germline lookup yields CDR1 SGHTA and CDR2 FQGNSA. The CDR3 runs 12 residues. Trimming stripped 4 bases from V and 1 base from J, with 5 bases between. As DNA, the CDR3 is TGTGCCAGCAGCTACAATTCCTACGAGCAGTACTTC. Translating gives CASSYNSYEQYF.

V usage is TRBV20-1 and J usage is TRBJ2-1; D assignment may be TRBD1 or TRBD2 (5 bases each). The J call may be in error: the DNA end matches TRBJ2-7 better. In germline, CDR1 is DFQATT, CDR2 SNEGSKA (reference sequence). The CDR3 covers 15 residues. The chain's CDR3 is CSAREDGTAYNEQYF. In DNA, the CDR3 is TGCAGTGCTAGAGAGGACGGGACGGCCTACAATGAGCAGTACTTC.